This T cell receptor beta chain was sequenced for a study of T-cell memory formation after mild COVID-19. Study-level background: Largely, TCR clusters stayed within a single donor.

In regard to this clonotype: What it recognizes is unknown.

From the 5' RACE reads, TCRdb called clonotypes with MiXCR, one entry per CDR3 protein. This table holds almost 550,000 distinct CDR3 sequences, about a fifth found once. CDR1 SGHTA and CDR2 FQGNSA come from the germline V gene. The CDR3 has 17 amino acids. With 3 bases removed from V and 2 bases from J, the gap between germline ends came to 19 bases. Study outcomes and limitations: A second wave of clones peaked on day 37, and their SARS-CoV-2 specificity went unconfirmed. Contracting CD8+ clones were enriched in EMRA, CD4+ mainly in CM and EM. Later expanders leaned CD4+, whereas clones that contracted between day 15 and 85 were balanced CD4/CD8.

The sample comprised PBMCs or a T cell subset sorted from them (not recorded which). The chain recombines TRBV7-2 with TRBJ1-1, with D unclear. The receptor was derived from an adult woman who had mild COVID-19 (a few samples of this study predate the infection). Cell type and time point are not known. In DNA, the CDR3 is TGTGCCAGCAGCTTTTCGGTGTCTCGAAGGCCTAACACTGAAGCTTTCTTT. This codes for CASSFSVSRRPNTEAFF.